One sample yielded the 8 T cell receptor beta chains listed below, sequenced in a study of blood T cell repertoires in COVID-19. Using immunoSEQ multiplex PCR, the repertoire was profiled, and TCRdb retains in-frame clones only, with some absent. The sample has 200,000 to 250,000 clones, roughly four fifths seen once. Input material: peripheral blood. The receptors were gathered from a man aged 30 to 45 who had recovered from COVID-19.

The rearrangement links TRBV21-1 to TRBJ2-7; the table names TRBD2, a call not compared with the DNA. TRBV21-1 is a pseudogene segment. This CDR3 contains 17 residues. The CDR3 reads CASSISRAGRIVYEQYV. The CDR3 coding sequence is TGTGCCAGCAGCATATCAAGGGCGGGACGGATTGTCTACGAGCAGTACGTC.

CDR3: CASSLDPGYGYTF. CDR3 in DNA: TGTGCCAGCAGCTTAGACCCAGGGTATGGCTACACCTTC. This chain joins TRBV7-2 and TRBJ1-2, with D possibly being TRBD1 (5 bases). Germline loops: CDR1 SGHTA, CDR2 FQGNSA. The CDR3 is 13 residues long. Trimming took 1 base from V and 5 from J, leaving 8 bases between them. Variable domain in full (rest from reference TRBV7-2 and TRBJ1-2): GAGVSQSPSNKVTEKGKDVELRCDPISGHTALYWYRQSLGQGLEFLIYFQGNSAPDKSGLPSDRFSAERTGGSVSTLTIQRTQQEDSAVYLCASSLDPGYGYTFGSGTRLTVV.

The genes are TRBV7-9 and TRBJ2-3; 7 bases match TRBD2. This CDR3 comprises 14 residues. The V gene end was trimmed by 5 bases and the J gene end by 2 bases; junction bases not matched to a gene: 4. Germline CDR1 reads SEHNR; CDR2 reads FQNEAQ (reference sequence). The DNA of the CDR3 is TGTGCCAGCAGCGGAGCGGGGATCACAGATACGCAGTATTTT. This sequence encodes CASSGAGITDTQYF.

This chain links TRBV15 with TRBJ1-2; 7 bases fit TRBD1. Per the germline V gene, CDR1 is LNHNV and CDR2 is YYDKDF (reference sequence). Trimming removed 0 bases from V and 4 bases from J; junction bases left unmatched: 5. This CDR3 contains 15 residues. The CDR3 loop reads CATSRDRGLGYGYTF. CDR3 in DNA: TGTGCCACCAGCAGAGATAGGGGGCTCGGCTATGGCTACACCTTC.

The chain links TRBV2 to TRBJ1-2; possible D gene TRBD1, 6 bases. CDR3 length equals 16 residues. V was shortened by 4 bases and J by 8 bases, with 23 bases between the two germline ends. The germline V gene has CDR1 SNHLY and CDR2 FYNNEI. CDR3 protein: CASSAQGLQGLGGYTF. CDR3 in DNA: TGTGCCAGCAGTGCTCAAGGGCTTCAGGGGCTCGGAGGCTACACCTTC.

The genes are TRBV5-8 and TRBJ1-3; no clear D. V lost 1 base, J lost 1 base, and 6 bases lay in between. CDR3 length: 14 amino acids. CDR1 and CDR2 (germline): SGHTS, YDEGEE. CDR3 DNA sequence: TGTGCCAGCAGCTTGTACGGGTCTGGAAACACCATATATTTT. Its translation: CASSLYGSGNTIYF. Full variable domain (missing parts from reference TRBV5-8 and TRBJ1-3): EAGVTQSPTHLIKTRGQQATLRCSPISGHTSVYWYQQALGLGLQFLLWYDEGEERNRGNFPPRFSGRQFPNYSSELNVNALELEDSALYLCASSLYGSGNTIYFGEGSWLTVV.

The chain carries TRBV12-3 or TRBV12-4 and TRBJ2-5, with D possibly being TRBD1 (6 bases). This CDR3 is 13 amino acids long. Trimming took off 7 bases at V and 7 bases at J, with 16 bases between the two ends. In nucleotides, the CDR3 is TGTGCCAGCAAAACAGGGTTGATCGGGACCCAGTACTTC. It yields the protein CASKTGLIGTQYF.

The chain links TRBV9 to TRBJ2-5; unclear D gene. The CDR3 contains 15 residues. Trimming removed 4 bases from V and 5 bases from J, with 18 bases in between. Germline assignment: CDR1 SGDLS and CDR2 YYNGEE. CDR3 in DNA: TGTGCCAGCAGCCCAGGCCCGTGGCCCCAGGAGACCCAGTACTTC. Amino acids: CASSPGPWPQETQYF.